This paragraph reports one TCR beta chain. Its antigen is unknown. Unique molecular identifiers were present on cDNA, and template switching added a universal primer site. Via MiXCR, TCRdb re-called the 5' RACE reads, giving one row per CDR3 protein. The top ten hold 4.3% of the sample, which has roughly 750,000 distinct CDR3 sequences, 21% seen once. CDR3 length: 14 residues. V lost 2 bases to trimming and J lost 6 bases, with 17 bases between them. The germline V gene has CDR1 DFQATT and CDR2 SNEGSKA (reference sequence). The sample belongs to a study of identical twins. Study outcomes and limitations: High-abundance cord blood beta clonotypes had fewer insertions; memory repertoires showed none.

The same sample was also studied in work on T cells expressing NK-cell markers. According to that study: Whether expanded NKG2C+ T cell clones were HCMV specific stayed uncertain.

The sequencing input was PBMCs. The rearrangement joins TRBV20-1 to TRBJ2-7; D possibly corresponds to TRBD1 (6 bases). The sequence was obtained from a woman aged 18-35 years in good health. The DNA of the CDR3 is TGCAGTGCTAGACAACCAGCAGGGGTTGGCGAGCAGTACTTC. Translation gives CSARQPAGVGEQYF.